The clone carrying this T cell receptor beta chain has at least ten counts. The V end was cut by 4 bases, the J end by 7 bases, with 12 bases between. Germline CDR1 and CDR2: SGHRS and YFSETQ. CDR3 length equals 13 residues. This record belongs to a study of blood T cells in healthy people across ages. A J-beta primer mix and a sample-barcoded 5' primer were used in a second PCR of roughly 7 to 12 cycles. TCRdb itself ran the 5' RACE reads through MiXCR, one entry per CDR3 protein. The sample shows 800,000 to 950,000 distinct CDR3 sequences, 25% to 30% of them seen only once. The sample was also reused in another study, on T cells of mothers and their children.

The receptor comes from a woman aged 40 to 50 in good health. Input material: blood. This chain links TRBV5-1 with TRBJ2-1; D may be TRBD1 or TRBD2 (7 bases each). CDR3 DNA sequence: TGCGCCAGCAGCGCAGCGGGACAGAATGAGCAGTTCTTC. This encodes CASSAAGQNEQFF.